This T cell receptor beta chain was observed in a study of cytomegalovirus exposure and HLA in healthy donors. Study-level information: One earlier analysis, a look at some 180 million T cells, found some 120 million unique TCR beta sequences. Whole-study results and caveats: As a later analysis showed, several of the most significant clusters appeared to be linked to common viral pathogens.

This CDR3 is built from 15 residues. Germline V gives CDR1 SNHLY, CDR2 FYNNEI. V lost 0 bases to trimming and J lost 2 bases; unmatched junction nucleotides: 3. PCR used 60 Vbeta primers and 13 Jbeta primers. Repertoires were generated with immunoSEQ multiplex PCR, while TCRdb's copy carries only in-frame clones and drops some. The profile shows 100,000 to 120,000 clones, 65% to 85% of them singletons. On this clone itself: Antigen specificity is unknown.

J is TRBJ1-2 and V is TRBV2; 7 bases line up with TRBD1. The source material was PBMCs. This TCR was sampled from a woman in her late teens or twenties in good health and CMV-seronegative. The CDR3 bases are TGTGCCAGCAGTGAAGCTGGGACAGTAAACTATGGCTACACCTTC. Amino acids: CASSEAGTVNYGYTF.